The TCR beta chain under discussion was sequenced for a study of T cells in localized non-small cell lung cancer. Profiled with immunoSEQ multiplex PCR; TCRdb holds only in-frame clones, not every one. The data show under 11,000 clones, with 25% to 35% seen just once and more than 4.5% held by the top ten. This CDR3 is built from 14 residues. Trimming left V 2 bases short and J 7 bases short, with 11 bases between. The germline CDR1 and CDR2 sequences are SGHNT and YENEEA. This clone was observed a few times. Sequenced here: lung tumor tissue, sampled before any cancer treatment. The rearrangement uses TRBV11-3 and TRBJ1-4; maybe TRBD1 (5 bases). This clonotype originated in a man between 35 and 75 years old with stage I lung adenocarcinoma. The CDR3 is CASSLSGDGEKLFF. The DNA of the CDR3 is TGTGCCAGCAGCTTATCCGGGGACGGTGAAAAACTGTTTTTT.